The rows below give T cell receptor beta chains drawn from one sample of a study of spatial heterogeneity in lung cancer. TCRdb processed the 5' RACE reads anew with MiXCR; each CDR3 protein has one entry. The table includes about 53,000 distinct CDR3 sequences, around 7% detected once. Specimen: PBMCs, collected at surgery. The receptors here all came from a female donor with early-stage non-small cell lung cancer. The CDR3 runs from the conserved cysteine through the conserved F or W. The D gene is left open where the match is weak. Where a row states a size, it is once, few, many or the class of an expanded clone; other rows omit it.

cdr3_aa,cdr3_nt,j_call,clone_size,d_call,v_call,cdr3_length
CSAREVRGGETQYF,TGCAGTGCTAGAGAGGTCAGGGGCGGAGAGACCCAGTACTTC,TRBJ2-5,many,NA,TRBV20-1,14
CASKRDLAYEQYF,TGTGCCAGCAAGAGAGACCTAGCGTACGAGCAGTACTTC,TRBJ2-7,many,NA,TRBV2,13
CASSLPGNTEAFF,TGTGCCAGCAGCTTACCTGGGAACACTGAAGCTTTCTTT,TRBJ1-1,many,NA,TRBV11-2,13
CASSLKTGDTDTQYF,TGTGCCAGCAGCTTGAAGACAGGAGACACAGATACGCAGTATTTT,TRBJ2-3,many,NA,TRBV5-4,15
CASRQGDSPLHF,TGTGCCAGCAGACAGGGAGATTCACCCCTCCACTTT,TRBJ1-6,few,NA,TRBV27,12
CASSEDGVNYGYTF,TGTGCCAGCTCTGAGGACGGGGTCAACTATGGCTACACCTTC,TRBJ1-2,many,NA,TRBV7-9,14
CASSQFLQPQHF,TGCGCCAGCAGTCAATTCCTGCAGCCCCAGCATTTT,TRBJ1-5,many,NA,TRBV23-1,12
CASSFRTGEQYF,TGTGCCAGTAGCTTCCGGACCGGCGAGCAGTACTTC,TRBJ2-7,many,NA,TRBV19,12
CASSLAGGITDTQYF,TGTGCCAGCAGCCTAGCGGGGGGTATCACAGATACGCAGTATTTT,TRBJ2-3,many,TRBD2,TRBV7-3,15
CASTPGSDTQYF,TGTGCCAGCACCCCCGGAAGCGATACGCAGTATTTT,TRBJ2-3,many,NA,TRBV7-2,12
CASSFLTGMYQETQYF,TGTGCCAGCAGCTTCCTGACAGGGATGTACCAAGAGACCCAGTACTTC,TRBJ2-5,few,TRBD1,TRBV11-2,16
CSVGEPYEQYF,TGCAGCGTTGGAGAACCCTACGAGCAGTACTTC,TRBJ2-7,NA,NA,TRBV29-1,11
CASSFLTTGSREQYF,TGTGCCAGCAGTTTCCTAACGACGGGATCCCGCGAGCAGTACTTC,TRBJ2-7,many,NA,TRBV12-3/TRBV12-4,15
CASSQEPGRHYGYTF,TGCGCCAGCAGCCAAGAGCCGGGACGGCACTATGGCTACACCTTC,TRBJ1-2,many,NA,TRBV4-1,15
CSADSKFAEAFF,TGCAGTGCAGACAGTAAGTTCGCTGAAGCTTTCTTT,TRBJ1-1,NA,NA,TRBV20-1,12
CAISGDLGKETQYF,TGTGCCATCAGTGGCGATTTGGGGAAAGAGACCCAGTACTTC,TRBJ2-5,many,NA,TRBV10-3,14
CSSVRGDTGELFF,TGCAGCTCAGTCAGGGGGGACACCGGGGAGCTGTTTTTT,TRBJ2-2,many,NA,TRBV29-1,13
CSVERSAALGEQFF,TGCAGCGTTGAAAGGTCGGCCGCCCTGGGTGAGCAGTTCTTC,TRBJ2-1,many,NA,TRBV29-1,14
CASSFADRVSSPLHF,TGTGCCAGCAGCTTCGCCGACAGGGTATCGTCACCCCTCCACTTT,TRBJ1-6,NA,TRBD1,TRBV27,15
CASTVPGQGTYEQYF,TGTGCCAGCACCGTACCGGGACAGGGAACCTACGAGCAGTACTTC,TRBJ2-7,many,TRBD1,TRBV28,15
CAWSVHRETQYF,TGTGCCTGGAGTGTACACAGAGAGACCCAGTACTTC,TRBJ2-5,many,NA,TRBV30,12
CSATGTGDEKLFF,TGCAGTGCTACCGGGACAGGGGATGAAAAACTGTTTTTT,TRBJ1-4,many,TRBD1,TRBV20-1,13
CASSLTHRLDGGQYF,TGTGCCAGCAGCTTAACACACCGACTGGACGGGGGGCAGTACTTC,TRBJ2-7,NA,NA,TRBV7-2,15
CASRPSGGAFSYEQYF,TGTGCCAGCAGGCCTAGCGGGGGAGCTTTCTCCTACGAGCAGTACTTC,TRBJ2-7,many,TRBD2,TRBV28,16
CASSLRMGNEQYF,TGTGCCAGCAGCTTAAGGATGGGAAACGAGCAGTACTTC,TRBJ2-7,many,NA,TRBV13,13
CSVAGGPGEQYF,TGCAGCGTAGCGGGGGGGCCGGGCGAGCAGTACTTC,TRBJ2-7,many,TRBD2,TRBV20-1,12
CSARKGGPEAFF,TGCAGTGCTCGTAAGGGAGGCCCTGAAGCTTTCTTT,TRBJ1-1,NA,NA,TRBV20-1,12
CASSQHPGAGETQYF,TGCGCCAGCAGCCAACACCCGGGAGCTGGTGAGACCCAGTACTTC,TRBJ2-5,many,NA,TRBV4-3,15
CAGSAGADTDTQYF,TGCGCCGGCTCGGCGGGGGCCGACACAGATACGCAGTATTTT,TRBJ2-3,few,NA,TRBV4-3,14
CASSYTSATGDSPLHF,TGTGCCAGCAGTTACACAAGTGCCACCGGGGATTCACCCCTCCACTTT,TRBJ1-6,many,NA,TRBV6-5,16
CASSPPPGGTEAFF,TGTGCCAGCAGCCCTCCTCCCGGGGGTACTGAAGCTTTCTTT,TRBJ1-1,many,NA,TRBV9,14
CASSSHILRGDTQYF,TGTGCCAGCAGCTCCCATATCCTCAGGGGGGATACGCAGTATTTT,TRBJ2-3,many,TRBD1,TRBV27,15
CASTVNTGELFF,TGTGCCAGCACGGTGAACACCGGGGAGCTGTTTTTT,TRBJ2-2,many,NA,TRBV12-3/TRBV12-4,12
CASSFSTTRTVNTGELFF,TGTGCCAGCAGCTTTTCGACGACCAGGACAGTAAACACCGGGGAGCTGTTTTTT,TRBJ2-2,few,NA,TRBV7-8,18
CASSLAQGGTGELFF,TGTGCTAGCAGCTTAGCCCAGGGGGGCACCGGGGAGCTGTTTTTT,TRBJ2-2,NA,NA,TRBV7-7,15
CATNRQGLSYEQYF,TGTGCCACCAACCGACAGGGACTCTCCTACGAGCAGTACTTC,TRBJ2-7,many,NA,TRBV28,14
CASSLWAGDQPQHF,TGTGCCAGCAGTTTATGGGCCGGTGATCAGCCCCAGCATTTT,TRBJ1-5,many,NA,TRBV6-5,14
CSVEGLFTDTQYF,TGCAGCGTTGAAGGGTTGTTTACAGATACGCAGTATTTT,TRBJ2-3,many,NA,TRBV29-1,13
CASSSSPYNEQFF,TGTGCCAGCAGTTCCAGCCCCTACAATGAGCAGTTCTTC,TRBJ2-1,many,NA,TRBV7-2,13
CASSSDPYSYNEQFF,TGTGCCAGCAGCTCGGATCCCTACTCCTACAATGAGCAGTTCTTC,TRBJ2-1,many,NA,TRBV5-6,15
CASSYSTGLETQYF,TGTGCCAGCAGTTACTCGACAGGGCTAGAGACCCAGTACTTC,TRBJ2-5,many,TRBD1,TRBV6-2/TRBV6-3,14
CASSPTSGYTDTQYF,TGTGCCAGCAGCCCGACTAGCGGATACACAGATACGCAGTATTTT,TRBJ2-3,many,TRBD2,TRBV7-2,15
CSARPPVGGSSYNSPLHF,TGCAGTGCTAGACCCCCCGTAGGGGGGAGCTCCTATAATTCACCCCTCCACTTT,TRBJ1-6,many,NA,TRBV20-1,18
CASRDGQGIQPQHF,TGTGCCAGCAGGGACGGACAGGGTATTCAGCCCCAGCATTTT,TRBJ1-5,NA,TRBD1,TRBV6-4,14
CASSLVGEADGYTF,TGCGCCAGCAGCTTGGTGGGCGAGGCGGATGGCTACACCTTC,TRBJ1-2,many,NA,TRBV5-1,14
CASSFLRQSNTEAFF,TGTGCCAGCAGCTTCCTGCGGCAGTCGAACACTGAAGCTTTCTTT,TRBJ1-1,NA,NA,TRBV7-9,15
CSVVRAGANVLTF,TGCAGCGTTGTCAGGGCTGGGGCCAACGTCCTGACTTTC,TRBJ2-6,many,NA,TRBV29-1,13
CASSYSSLYEQYF,TGTGCCAGCAGCTACTCTTCTCTTTACGAGCAGTACTTC,TRBJ2-7,many,NA,TRBV12-3/TRBV12-4,13
CASRGQLFDTQYF,TGTGCCAGCCGCGGGCAATTGTTTGATACGCAGTATTTT,TRBJ2-3,many,NA,TRBV7-2,13
CASSSRGGEQETQYF,TGTGCCAGCAGCTCCCGAGGGGGGGAACAAGAGACCCAGTACTTC,TRBJ2-5,NA,NA,TRBV7-2,15
CASSSPNRPQYF,TGTGCCAGCAGCTCCCCAAACAGGCCGCAGTATTTT,TRBJ2-3,many,NA,TRBV7-3,12
CASSQRGGATGELFF,TGTGCCAGCAGCCAACGGGGAGGGGCCACCGGGGAGCTGTTTTTT,TRBJ2-2,many,TRBD2,TRBV3-1,15
CASSRQGLDYGYTF,TGTGCCAGTAGTAGGCAGGGATTGGACTATGGCTACACCTTC,TRBJ1-2,many,NA,TRBV19,14
CASSFLGRRDNEQFF,TGTGCCAGCAGCTTTCTAGGTCGCCGGGACAATGAGCAGTTCTTC,TRBJ2-1,many,NA,TRBV7-8,15